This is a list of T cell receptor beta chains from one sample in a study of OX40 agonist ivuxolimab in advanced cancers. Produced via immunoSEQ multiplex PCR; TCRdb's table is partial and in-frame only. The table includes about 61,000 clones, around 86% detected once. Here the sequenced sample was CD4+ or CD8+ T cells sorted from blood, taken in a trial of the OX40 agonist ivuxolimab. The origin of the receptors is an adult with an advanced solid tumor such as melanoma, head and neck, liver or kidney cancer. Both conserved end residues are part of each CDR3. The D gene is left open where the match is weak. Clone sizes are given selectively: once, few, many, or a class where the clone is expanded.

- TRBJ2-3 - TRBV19 CASSTGQSGTQYF TGTGCCAGTAGTACAGGACAGTCGGGTACGCAGTATTTT
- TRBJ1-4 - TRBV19 CASNPGQLATNEKLFF TGTGCCAGTAACCCCGGACAGCTAGCAACTAATGAAAAACTGTTTTTT
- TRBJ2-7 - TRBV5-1 CASSGTGTDSYEQYF TGCGCCAGCAGTGGGACCGGGACGGATTCCTACGAGCAGTACTTC
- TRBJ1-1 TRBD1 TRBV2 CARGRDRDTEAFF TGTGCCAGGGGGAGAGACAGGGACACTGAAGCTTTCTTT
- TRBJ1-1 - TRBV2 CASSAQGSTEAFF TGTGCCAGCAGTGCACAGGGAAGCACTGAGGCTTTCTTT
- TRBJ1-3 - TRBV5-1 CASSSHAGPANSGNTIYF TGCGCCAGCAGTTCACATGCCGGGCCGGCTAACTCTGGAAACACCATATATTTT
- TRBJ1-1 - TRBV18 CASSPRGRNTEAFF TGTGCCAGCTCTCCGAGAGGCAGGAACACTGAAGCTTTCTTT
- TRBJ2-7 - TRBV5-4 CASSARGPTYEQYF TGTGCCAGCAGCGCACGGGGACCGACCTACGAGCAGTACTTC
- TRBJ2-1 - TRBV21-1 CASSVPSGRNNEQFF TGTGCCAGCAGCGTCCCTAGCGGCCGCAACAATGAGCAGTTCTTC
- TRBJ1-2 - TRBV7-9 CASSLEAGGYTF TGTGCCAGCAGCTTAGAGGCTGGAGGCTACACCTTC
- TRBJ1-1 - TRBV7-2 CASSSKPFLTEAFF TGTGCCAGCAGCTCAAAACCCTTTTTGACTGAAGCTTTCTTT
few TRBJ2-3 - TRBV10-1 CASSGQSTDTQYF TGCGCCAGCAGCGGACAGAGCACAGATACGCAGTATTTT
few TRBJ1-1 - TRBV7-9 CASSPDSLTEAFF TGTGCCAGCAGTCCGGACAGCCTCACTGAAGCTTTCTTT
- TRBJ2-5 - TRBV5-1 CASSRGRETQYF TGCGCCAGCAGCAGGGGCAGGGAGACCCAGTACTTC
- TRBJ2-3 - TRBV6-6 CASSYSWMADTQYF TGTGCCAGCAGTTACTCCTGGATGGCAGATACGCAGTATTTT
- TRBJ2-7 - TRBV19 CASRPGGVSYEQYF TGTGCCAGTCGACCCGGCGGAGTCTCCTACGAGCAGTACTTC
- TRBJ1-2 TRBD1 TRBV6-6 CASTQGGQTYGYTF TGTGCCAGCACCCAAGGGGGACAGACCTATGGCTACACCTTC
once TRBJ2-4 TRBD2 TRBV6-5 CASSPGLAFIQYF TGTGCCAGCAGCCCGGGACTAGCGTTCATTCAGTACTTC
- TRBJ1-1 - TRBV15 CATSRDGLTEAFF TGTGCCACCAGCAGAGATGGGCTGACTGAAGCTTTCTTT
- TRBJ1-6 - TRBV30 CAWSVGQGPNSPLHF TGTGCCTGGAGTGTGGGGCAGGGGCCTAATTCACCCCTCCACTTT
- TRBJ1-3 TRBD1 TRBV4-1 CASSQALDRGPGNTIYF TGCGCCAGCAGCCAAGCCCTGGACAGGGGGCCCGGAAACACCATATATTTT
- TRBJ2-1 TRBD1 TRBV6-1 CASSRSGQGYNEQFF TGTGCCAGCAGTCGTTCGGGACAGGGGTACAATGAGCAGTTCTTC